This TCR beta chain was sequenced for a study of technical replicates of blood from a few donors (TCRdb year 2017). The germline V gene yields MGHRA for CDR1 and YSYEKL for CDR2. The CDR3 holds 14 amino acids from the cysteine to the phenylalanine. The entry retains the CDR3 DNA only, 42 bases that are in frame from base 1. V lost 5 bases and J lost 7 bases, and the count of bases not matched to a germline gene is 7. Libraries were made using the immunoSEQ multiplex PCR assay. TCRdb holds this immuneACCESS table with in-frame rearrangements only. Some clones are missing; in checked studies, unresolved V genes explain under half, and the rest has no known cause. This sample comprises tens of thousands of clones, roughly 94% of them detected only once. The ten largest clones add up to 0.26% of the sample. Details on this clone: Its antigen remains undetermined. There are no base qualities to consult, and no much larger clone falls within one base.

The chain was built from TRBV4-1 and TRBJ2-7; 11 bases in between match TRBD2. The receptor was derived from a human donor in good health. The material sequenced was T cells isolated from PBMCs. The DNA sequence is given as TGCGCCAGCAGCGTTACTAGCGGGAGCTGGGAGCAGTACTTC. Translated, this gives CASSVTSGSWEQYF.